This TCR beta chain was sequenced for a study of blood T cell repertoires in COVID-19. Overall study context: The origin of the acute and convalescent COVID-19 samples was the United States, Italy and Spain. In each case, the material was cDNA or gDNA derived from T cells, B-cell-depleted T cells, or PBMCs.

Under the authors' procedure: Estimated nucleated cell counts came from reference gene primer amplification. The repertoire was sequenced with immunoSEQ multiplex PCR; TCRdb's copy has only in-frame clones and lacks some. V and J calls and clone size follow that table, whereas D and trimming were derived from the DNA. The sample includes 45,000 to 65,000 clones, 86% of them seen just once. The sequenced material came from peripheral blood. The origin of this receptor is an older man with active COVID-19.

The CDR3 DNA reads TGTGCCAGCAGCCCAACTAGCAGCTCCTACGAGCAGTACTTC. Protein: CASSPTSSSYEQYF. The chain is built from TRBV7-3 and TRBJ2-7, with a possible D match to TRBD2 (6 bases). The V end was cut by 5 bases, the J end by 0 bases, with 11 bases between. The germline CDR1 and CDR2 sequences are SGHTA and FQGTGA. This CDR3 is 14 amino acids long.